The T cell receptor (beta chain) under discussion was sequenced for a study of blood T cell repertoires in COVID-19. Across the study: The origin of the acute and convalescent COVID-19 samples was the United States, Italy and Spain. From T cells, B-cell-depleted T cells, or PBMCs came the material, which was cDNA or gDNA.

As handled by the study authors: Reference gene primer amplification yielded estimated nucleated cell counts. TCRdb's copy holds only in-frame clones and misses some; the assay was immunoSEQ multiplex PCR. V and J calls and clone size are as listed in that table; D and trimming were resolved from the DNA. The sample holds roughly 54,000 clones, approximately 87% seen once. Germline V gene lookup returns CDR1 MNHNY and CDR2 SVGAGI (reference sequence). The CDR3 is 13 amino acids. The V and J ends lost 5 bases and 1 base respectively, with 9 bases between them. A Seattle source enrolled patients during active infection and followed them longitudinally.

The source is a woman aged 60 to 75 with COVID-19, enrolled during active disease. The rearrangement uses TRBV6-6 and TRBJ2-7, with D maybe TRBD2 (6 bases). The sample taken for sequencing was peripheral blood. The CDR3 protein is CASSPSVSYEQYF. The CDR3, as DNA: TGTGCCAGCAGTCCTAGCGTATCCTACGAGCAGTACTTC.